The 19 T cell receptor beta chains in this list originate from one sample, sequenced in a study of blood T cells in healthy people across ages. The use of a sample-barcoded 5' primer and a J-beta primer mix characterized a second PCR of roughly 6 to 11 cycles. MiXCR was run by TCRdb on the 5' RACE reads, yielding one entry per CDR3 protein. The profile shows more than 800,000 distinct CDR3 sequences, 25% to 30% of them singletons. Sequencing was done on a sample of blood. The receptors were sampled from an elderly woman in good health.

This clonotype has at least ten counts. The chain joins TRBV5-1 to TRBJ2-1, with 9 bases matching TRBD1. The CDR3 is 14 residues long. Germline trimming cut 1 base from V and 9 bases from J; bases unmatched to any gene: 5. The germline V gene encodes CDR1 SGHRS and CDR2 YFSETQ. Here the CDR3 reads CASSLKGQGGEQFF. The CDR3 DNA reads as TGCGCCAGCAGCTTGAAGGGACAGGGTGGTGAGCAGTTCTTC.

This clonotype was counted ten times or more. The genes are TRBV4-3 and TRBJ2-1, with 7 bases that match TRBD2. CDR1 and CDR2 (germline): LGHNA, YSLEER. The CDR3 spans 15 residues. V was clipped by 0 bases and J by 4 bases; unmatched bases: 3. The CDR3 region is CASSQEPGGYNEQFF. CDR3 nucleotide sequence: TGCGCCAGCAGCCAAGAACCGGGGGGTTACAATGAGCAGTTCTTC.

The chain uses TRBV29-1 and TRBJ1-3; D remains ambiguous. In germline, CDR1 is SQVTM, CDR2 ANQGSEA. The CDR3 sequence is 13 residues long. V was trimmed by 5 bases and J by 0 bases, leaving 8 bases between them. The CDR3 spells CSVRQASGNTIYF. For the CDR3, the DNA is TGCAGCGTTCGACAAGCCTCTGGAAACACCATATATTTT. The full variable domain, rest sourced from reference TRBV29-1 and TRBJ1-3, is SAVISQKPSRDICQRGTSLTIQCQVDSQVTMMFWYRQQPGQSLTLIATANQGSEATYESGFVIDKFPISRPNLTFSTLTVSNMSPEDSSIYLCSVRQASGNTIYFGEGSWLTVV.

The table lists this clonotype with a few counts. This may be a read error: a much more frequent sequence differs by one nucleotide. This chain uses TRBV11-2 with TRBJ2-3; D is perhaps TRBD1 or TRBD2 (5 bases each). The CDR3 runs to 12 residues. Germline loops: CDR1 SGHAT, CDR2 FQNNGV. Trimming pared 6 bases from V and 6 bases from J, leaving 10 bases between. The CDR3 nucleotides are TGTGCCAGCAGGGGGGAGTGGGATACGCAGTATTTT. Translation gives CASRGEWDTQYF.

This clonotype occurred many times. This chain uses TRBV5-1 with TRBJ1-6, with 7 bases identical to TRBD1. Trimming removed 3 bases from V and 8 bases from J; junction bases left unmatched: 2. Per the germline V gene, CDR1 is SGHRS and CDR2 is YFSETQ. There are 13 residues in the CDR3. DNA of the CDR3: TGCGCCAGCAGCTGGGACAGCGATTCACCCCTCCACTTT. It codes for CASSWDSDSPLHF.

This clonotype was detected only once. The chain is built from TRBV5-8 and TRBJ2-2, with 8 bases matching TRBD1. Germline loops: CDR1 SGHTS, CDR2 YDEGEE. The CDR3 has 16 residues. V was pared by 0 bases and J by 7 bases, with 8 bases of the junction left unmatched. The CDR3 here is CASSLVAGGPGGELFF. The DNA of the CDR3 is TGTGCCAGCAGCTTGGTAGCAGGGGGCCCTGGCGGGGAGCTGTTTTTT.

The rearrangement joins TRBV28 to TRBJ1-5; the D is unclear. The CDR3 has 12 amino acids. Trimming removed 4 bases at V and 11 bases at J, with 12 bases between. Per germline, CDR1 MDHEN and CDR2 SYDVKM. The CDR3 nucleotides are TGTGCCAGCAGTTCCCAACTGAAAACCCAGCATTTT. Amino acid sequence: CASSSQLKTQHF.

This clonotype showed up just a few times. The V gene is TRBV5-1, the J gene TRBJ2-5, with D tentatively TRBD1 (6 bases). In germline, CDR1 is SGHRS, CDR2 YFSETQ. This CDR3 region has 15 residues. V was trimmed by 2 bases and J by 1 base, leaving 12 bases between them. CDR3 sequence (DNA): TGCGCCAGCAGCTTAAATCAGGGGTCCCAAGAGACCCAGTACTTC. Its protein product is CASSLNQGSQETQYF.

In the case of this clonotype: Given a much more abundant clone one base away, this may be a read error. The chain employs TRBV12-3 or TRBV12-4 and TRBJ1-1, with 8 bases that match TRBD1. The CDR3 spans 15 residues. J lost 1 base, V lost 7 bases, and 8 bases had no gene match. DNA for the CDR3: TGTGCCAGCACCCGGACAGGGAGGTGGAACACTGAAGCTTTCTTT. Its translation is CASTRTGRWNTEAFF.

Concerning this clonotype: At one end the junction does not follow the germline gene, possibly because of a read error. The rearrangement uses TRBV7-2 and TRBJ2-1; 7 nucleotides align to TRBD2. Germline values: CDR1 SGHTA, CDR2 FQGNSA. The CDR3 length is 14 residues. CDR3 protein: CANSSAGNSGTQFF. Here the CDR3 DNA reads TGTGCCAACAGCTCAGCGGGGAACTCCGGTACCCAGTTCTTC.

Points on this clonotype: A much larger clone sits a single nucleotide away, making a read error possible. The gene calls are TRBV5-1 and TRBJ2-3, with D tentatively TRBD1 or TRBD2 (5 bases each). With 4 bases removed from V and 5 bases from J, the gap between germline ends came to 14 bases. The CDR3 has 14 residues. Germline CDR1 reads SGHRS; CDR2 reads YFSETQ. The CDR3 region is CASSRDPFGDTQYF. The CDR3 DNA reads as TGCGCCAGCAGCCGGGACCCCTTCGGAGATACGCAGTATTTT.

The chain recombines TRBV6-6 with TRBJ1-1; the D is unclear. Trimming stripped 3 bases from V and 7 bases from J, with 12 bases between. This CDR3 contains 13 residues. Germline CDR1 reads MNHNY; CDR2 reads SVGAGI (reference sequence). The CDR3 here is CASSYKGLSEAFF. Written as DNA, the CDR3 is TGTGCCAGCAGTTATAAAGGGTTGAGTGAAGCTTTCTTT.

A remark on this clonotype: One base away lies a much larger clone, so this may be a sequencing read error. This chain uses TRBV5-1 with TRBJ2-1; D is unresolved. V lost 0 bases to trimming and J lost 4 bases, with 11 bases between them. Germline V lookup: CDR1 SGHRS, CDR2 YFSETQ. The CDR3 runs 15 residues. CDR3: CASSLAPQGYNEQFF. CDR3 nucleotides: TGCGCCAGCAGCTTGGCCCCTCAAGGGTACAATGAGCAGTTCTTC.

This clonotype appeared many times. This rearrangement joins TRBV20-1 to TRBJ2-1, with TRBD2 matching over 10 bases. This CDR3 is 16 amino acids long. With 2 bases clipped from V and 2 bases from J, the junction kept 6 bases outside the gene matches. CDR1 and CDR2 from the germline V gene are DFQATT and SNEGSKA (reference sequence). CDR3 nucleotides: TGCAGTGCTAGAAAGGCTAGCGGGGGACCCTACAATGAGCAGTTCTTC. Residues: CSARKASGGPYNEQFF.

This clonotype has ten or more counts. The chain is built from TRBV20-1 and TRBJ2-1, with 9 bases aligning to TRBD2. CDR1 and CDR2 from the germline V gene are DFQATT and SNEGSKA (reference sequence). This CDR3 has 14 amino acids. The V gene end was trimmed by 5 bases and the J gene end by 5 bases; junction bases not matched to a gene: 7. The CDR3 region is CSAPPGLANNEQFF. The DNA of the CDR3 is TGCAGTGCTCCCCCGGGACTAGCAAACAATGAGCAGTTCTTC.

This clonotype came up many times. As DNA, the CDR3 is TGTGCCAGCAGTTTAAAGTGGTCAGTCTCCTACGAGCAGTACTTC. Translating gives CASSLKWSVSYEQYF. The V and J genes are TRBV27 and TRBJ2-7, with unresolved D. The CDR3 loop spans 15 amino acids. Per the germline V gene, CDR1 is MNHEY and CDR2 is SMNVEV (reference sequence). V was shortened by 2 bases and J by 0 bases, with 11 bases between the two germline ends.

This clonotype appeared many times. The V call is TRBV20-1, the J call TRBJ2-7, with D uncertain. The CDR3 is made up of 13 amino acids. In germline, CDR1 is DFQATT, CDR2 SNEGSKA (reference sequence). V shed 1 base and J shed 3 bases, with 10 bases lying between them. This chain's CDR3 is CSARVTTNYEQYF. For the CDR3, the DNA is TGCAGTGCTAGAGTCACGACCAACTACGAGCAGTACTTC.

This clonotype has just one count. A much bigger clone sits one base away, suggesting this may be a read error. This CDR3 is missing its conserved last phenylalanine or tryptophan, likely due to a read error. The gene calls are TRBV3-1 and TRBJ1-5, with D possibly matching TRBD1 (5 bases). CDR1 LGHDT and CDR2 YNNKEL come from the germline V gene (reference sequence). V dropped 1 base and J dropped 0 bases, with 10 bases sitting between them. The CDR3 loop spans 16 amino acids. The CDR3 spells CASSQGWGGSNQPQHV. The CDR3 coding sequence is TGTGCCAGCAGCCAAGGATGGGGGGGTAGCAATCAGCCCCAGCATGTT.

A remark on this clonotype: A clone one base away is much larger, so this may be a read error. The chain joins TRBV12-3 or TRBV12-4 to TRBJ2-3, with TRBD2 matching 8 bases. The CDR3 is made up of 15 amino acids. The CDR3: CVSSPGLGWVDTQYF. For the CDR3, the DNA is TGTGTCAGCAGTCCGGGACTAGGATGGGTAGATACGCAGTATTTT.